This T cell receptor beta chain originates from a study of a mutant IDH1 vaccine in newly diagnosed glioma. Study-wide background: Patients had received radiotherapy, temozolomide, or both previously, most receiving both.

Using immunoSEQ multiplex PCR, the repertoire was profiled, and TCRdb retains in-frame clones only, with some absent. The sample shows 58,000 or so clones, 80% to 90% of them seen only once. About this clone: Antigen specificity is unknown.

Study results and limitations: A vaccine-induced immune response developed in about 93% of the patients.

Time point reported: week 35, safety follow-up. A 20-mer mutant IDH1 peptide at 300 ug was injected subcutaneously with topical imiquimod. Germline V CDR1 and CDR2: MDHEN, SYDVKM. V lost 2 bases and J 2 bases, leaving 9 bases between the germline ends. There are 14 residues in the CDR3. The sequences come from PBMCs, collected from a glioma patient whose treatment included an IDH1 peptide vaccine. This TCR derives from a man aged 35 to 55 with glioma. The chain recombines TRBV28 with TRBJ1-2; D remains unclear. CDR3 in amino acids: CASSLGSGNYGYTF. In DNA form, the CDR3 reads TGTGCCAGCAGTTTAGGCAGCGGCAACTATGGCTACACCTTC.